What follows are 18 T cell receptor beta chains derived from one specimen sequenced in a study of PD-1 blockade in mismatch repair-deficient tumors. Produced via immunoSEQ multiplex PCR; TCRdb's table is partial and in-frame only. The sample includes almost 9,500 clones, around 85% seen only once; the top ten take 0.9% to 1%. The sequencing here drew on PBMCs, taken less than 47 weeks after starting pembrolizumab. The receptor set was obtained from an adult with mismatch repair-deficient cancer.

The CDR3 is CASSLYSGRDTGELFF. The DNA for the CDR3 is TGTGCCAGCAGCTTATATAGCGGGAGAGACACCGGGGAGCTGTTTTTT. V is TRBV7-3 and J is TRBJ2-2; 9 nucleotides line up with TRBD2. Unmatched junction bases numbered 4, after V lost 2 bases and J lost 3 bases. The germline V gene encodes CDR1 SGHTA and CDR2 FQGTGA. The CDR3 covers 16 residues. Combining the CDR3 with reference TRBV7-3 and TRBJ2-2 gives the whole variable domain GAGVSQTPSNKVTEKGKYVELRCDPISGHTALYWYRQSLGQGPEFLIYFQGTGAADDSGLPNDRFFAVRPEGSVSTLKIQRTERGDSAVYLCASSLYSGRDTGELFFGEGSRLTVL.

This sequence joins TRBV2 and TRBJ2-7; 7 nucleotides line up with TRBD2. This CDR3 region has 15 residues. V dropped 6 bases and J dropped 0; count of bases not matched to a gene: 8. Germline CDR1 reads SNHLY; CDR2 reads FYNNEI. The CDR3 DNA follows: TGTGCCAGCAGCCTCCAGTCGGGAGGCTCCTACGAGCAGTACTTC. It codes for CASSLQSGGSYEQYF.

The CDR3 region has the DNA TGCGCCAGCAGCTTGCCGGGAAATAAGTACGGCTACACCTTC. This gives the protein CASSLPGNKYGYTF. The chain has TRBV5-1 and TRBJ1-2; no firm D call. Germline V gives CDR1 SGHRS, CDR2 YFSETQ. V gave up 1 base and J gave up 8 bases, with 15 bases separating them. CDR3 size: 14 residues.

The V and J genes are TRBV7-6 and TRBJ2-1, with 7 bases matching TRBD1. CDR3 length: 14 residues. In germline, CDR1 is SGHVS, CDR2 FNYEAQ. The V segment lost 2 bases and the J segment 2 bases; nucleotides outside the gene matches: 0. The CDR3 region is CASSLQGAYNEQFF. Here the CDR3 DNA reads TGTGCCAGCAGCTTACAGGGGGCCTACAATGAGCAGTTCTTC.

The chain employs TRBV6-5 and TRBJ2-2; D is unclear. The germline V gene has CDR1 MNHEY and CDR2 SVGAGI. The length of the CDR3 is 15 residues. V shed 6 bases and J shed 5 bases, with 16 bases lying between them. CDR3 sequence reads: CASSPPSVRTGELFF. The CDR3 nucleotides are TGTGCCAGCAGCCCGCCTTCGGTGAGGACCGGGGAGCTGTTTTTT.

The chain recombines TRBV11-2 with TRBJ2-7, with 8 bases aligning to TRBD2. Germline V gives CDR1 SGHAT, CDR2 FQNNGV. The CDR3 is 14 residues long. With V trimmed by 1 base and J by 2 bases, 1 base remained unmatched. CDR3 bases: TGTGCCAGCAGCTTAGCCGGGAGGGCCTACGAGCAGTACTTC. It yields the protein CASSLAGRAYEQYF.

The chain has TRBV7-7 and TRBJ2-3; tentatively, D is TRBD1 (6 bases). Germline V lookup: CDR1 SSHAT, CDR2 FNYEAQ (reference sequence). There are 14 residues in the CDR3. V gave up 4 bases and J gave up 2 bases, with 10 bases separating them. The CDR3 protein is CASSSGHLTDTQYF. In DNA form, the CDR3 reads TGTGCCAGCAGCTCGGGACACCTCACAGATACGCAGTATTTT.

This rearrangement joins TRBV4-3 to TRBJ2-2, with a weak D call TRBD2 (5 bases). The CDR3 runs 17 residues. Trimming cost V 3 bases and J 0 bases, with 14 bases left between them. In germline, CDR1 is LGHNA, CDR2 YSLEER. The CDR3 nucleotides read TGCGCCAGCAGCCATGCCGACTATCGAACGAACACCGGGGAGCTGTTTTTT. It specifies CASSHADYRTNTGELFF.

This clone was seen just once. The chain joins TRBV5-1 to TRBJ2-1, with unresolved D. The CDR3 totals 14 residues. The germline CDR1 and CDR2 sequences are SGHRS and YFSETQ. The V gene lost 3 bases and the J gene lost 3 bases, with 10 bases spanning the gap. CDR3 sequence reads: CASSSSSFYNEQFF. The CDR3 DNA is TGCGCCAGCAGCTCGAGTAGTTTCTACAATGAGCAGTTCTTC. The complete variable domain, with remaining parts taken from reference TRBV5-1 and TRBJ2-1, reads KAGVTQTPRYLIKTRGQQVTLSCSPISGHRSVSWYQQTPGQGLQFLFEYFSETQRNKGNFPGRFSGRQFSNSRSEMNVSTLELGDSALYLCASSSSSFYNEQFFGPGTRLTVL.

The gene calls are TRBV27 and TRBJ2-3; 10 nucleotides agree with TRBD2. CDR3 length equals 14 residues. CDR1 is MNHEY and CDR2 is SMNVEV in the germline V gene (reference sequence). Losses at the gene ends were 8 bases for V and 5 bases for J; bases not matched to a gene: 7. CDR3 amino acids: CASGGLAVKDTQYF. The DNA for the CDR3 is TGTGCCAGCGGCGGACTAGCGGTTAAAGATACGCAGTATTTT.

The chain couples TRBV7-9 to TRBJ2-1; 10 bases are shared with TRBD2. J was trimmed by 4 bases and V by 5 bases; bases with no gene match: 11. The CDR3 is 17 residues long. Germline V gene lookup returns CDR1 SEHNR and CDR2 FQNEAQ (reference sequence). The CDR3 DNA reads as TGTGCCAGCAGCCCAAACCTACTAGCGGGGTCTTACAATGAGCAGTTCTTC. It codes for CASSPNLLAGSYNEQFF.

The V call is TRBV4-1, the J call TRBJ2-3; TRBD2 matches at 8 bases. Germline values: CDR1 MGHRA, CDR2 YSYEKL. V was pared by 0 bases and J by 7 bases, with 12 bases of the junction left unmatched. The CDR3 is 17 amino acids. The CDR3 region is CASSQDIQAGVRNTQYF. CDR3 sequence (DNA): TGCGCCAGCAGCCAAGATATACAAGCGGGAGTTCGGAATACGCAGTATTTT.

The J gene is TRBJ2-4, the V gene TRBV5-1, with 13 bases lining up with TRBD2. Germline V CDR1 and CDR2: SGHRS, YFSETQ. The CDR3 is 17 residues long. The ends lost 1 base at V and 8 bases at J; junction bases unmatched: 9. CDR3 nucleotide sequence: TGCGCCAGCAGCTTGCTTGGGACTAGCGGGATAGGTGACATTCAGTACTTC. It codes for CASSLLGTSGIGDIQYF.

This clone is a singleton in its sample. The CDR3 DNA follows: TGTGCCAGCAGCGCCGGGGACAGGAACACTGAAGCTTTCTTT. As protein: CASSAGDRNTEAFF. V is TRBV6-5 and J is TRBJ1-1; 7 nucleotides line up with TRBD1. Germline V gives CDR1 MNHEY, CDR2 SVGAGI. V lost 6 bases, J lost 1 base, and 5 bases stayed unmatched. The CDR3 sequence is 14 residues long.

The V and J genes are TRBV7-9 and TRBJ1-6, with 7 bases lining up with TRBD1. V shed 1 base and J 9 bases; nucleotides not matched to a gene: 6. CDR1 is SEHNR and CDR2 is FQNEAQ in the germline V gene (reference sequence). CDR3 length: 15 amino acids. In nucleotides, the CDR3 is TGTGCCAGCAGCTTAGAAGTAGGGGGCGTTTCACCCCTCCACTTT. This encodes CASSLEVGGVSPLHF.

This sequence joins TRBV27 and TRBJ1-4; D might be TRBD1 (5 bases). This CDR3 is built from 16 residues. Trimming left V 5 bases short and J 1 base short, with 14 bases between. Per germline, CDR1 MNHEY and CDR2 SMNVEV (reference sequence). The CDR3 DNA is TGTGCCAGCAGTCCCCCGGGGGGGGTAACTAATGAAAAACTGTTTTTT. It translates to CASSPPGGVTNEKLFF.

In this sample, this clone turned up a few times. The CDR3 is CASSVGAGETGQYF. Here the CDR3 DNA reads TGTGCCAGTAGTGTTGGAGCGGGAGAAACCGGGCAGTACTTC. The chain combines TRBV19 with TRBJ2-7; 8 bases are a match to TRBD2. J gave up 9 bases and V 5 bases, and 12 bases lay outside the gene matches. The germline V gene encodes CDR1 LNHDA and CDR2 SQIVND (reference sequence). This CDR3 has 14 residues.

The chain recombines TRBV27 with TRBJ2-7; the D gene is possibly TRBD2 (6 bases). Germline values: CDR1 MNHEY, CDR2 SMNVEV (reference sequence). The CDR3 loop spans 12 amino acids. The V end was cut by 3 bases, the J end by 6 bases, with 9 bases between. The CDR3 here is CASSFPGSEQYF. The CDR3 DNA reads TGTGCCAGCAGTTTCCCCGGGAGCGAGCAGTACTTC.